These 14 T cell receptor beta chains came from one sample sequenced in a study of T-cell reconstitution after alpha-beta-depleted transplantation in children. Preparing the TCRbeta library involved the use of unique molecular identifiers. TCRdb analysed the PCR reads with MiXCR anew, one entry per CDR3 protein. The repertoire holds around 300,000 distinct CDR3 sequences, roughly 10% seen once, with 23% in the top ten. The sample consisted of peripheral blood, taken 180 days after TCRalphabeta/CD19-depleted stem cell transplant. The source is a male patient aged 2 to 9 who had a stem cell transplant for chronic granulomatous disease, so the T cells may come from the graft donor.

This clonotype has a count of ten or more. Likely a read error: the CDR3 ends without its conserved phenylalanine or tryptophan. The chain joins TRBV19 to TRBJ2-3; the match to TRBD1 covers 7 bases. Trimming cost V 5 bases and J 2 bases; bases outside gene matches: 10. The CDR3 loop spans 16 amino acids. CDR1 LNHDA and CDR2 SQIVND come from the germline V gene (reference sequence). The CDR3 DNA follows: TGTGCCAGTAGTTTGCGGCCGGGACAGAACACAGATACGCAGTATTCT. Protein sequence: CASSLRPGQNTDTQYS.

The chain recombines TRBV20-1 with TRBJ2-1; 11 bases line up with TRBD2. Germline CDR1 reads DFQATT; CDR2 reads SNEGSKA (reference sequence). The CDR3 consists of 17 residues. The CDR3 DNA reads as TGCATACCGGGGGGGGAGGCTAGCGGGAGGTTGGACAATGAGCAGTTCTTC. Residues: CIPGGEASGRLDNEQFF.

This clonotype was counted at least ten times. The V gene is TRBV28, the J gene TRBJ2-6, with 7 nucleotides matching TRBD2. Germline lookup yields CDR1 MDHEN and CDR2 SYDVKM. The CDR3 has 19 residues. Trimming removed 3 bases from V and 0 bases from J; junction bases left unmatched: 11. DNA for the CDR3: TGTGCCAGCAGTTTTATTGGGGGGAGGGTAAGCTCTGGGGCCAACGTCCTGACTTTC. Translation gives CASSFIGGRVSSGANVLTF.

This clonotype was observed many times. The gene calls are TRBV4-2 and TRBJ2-6; D unclear. The CDR3 has 15 residues. In germline, CDR1 is LGHNA, CDR2 YNFKEQ. Trimming took off 6 bases at V and 1 base at J, with 10 bases between the two ends. The CDR3 spells CASRPVLSGANVLTF. The DNA for the CDR3 is TGTGCCAGCAGACCCGTCCTTTCTGGGGCCAACGTCCTGACTTTC.

There are many counts of this clonotype. The chain carries TRBV5-6 and TRBJ2-5; no definite D call. This CDR3 has 15 residues. Germline V gene lookup returns CDR1 SGHDT and CDR2 YYEEEE. The V gene lost 3 bases and the J gene lost 2 bases, with 14 bases spanning the gap. The CDR3 here is CASSWGWVEQETQYF. The CDR3 DNA sequence: TGTGCCAGCAGCTGGGGTTGGGTGGAACAAGAGACCCAGTACTTC.

This clonotype occurred many times. J is TRBJ1-1 and V is TRBV20-1, with TRBD1 matching over 7 bases. Germline loops: CDR1 DFQATT, CDR2 SNEGSKA (reference sequence). The J segment lost 3 bases and the V segment lost 3 bases, leaving 7 bases of the junction unmatched. CDR3 size: 14 residues. The DNA of the CDR3 is TGCAGTGCTAGCCCGGGACAGACTTACACTGAAGCTTTCTTT. It codes for CSASPGQTYTEAFF.

This clonotype has at least ten counts. This chain uses TRBV12-3 or TRBV12-4 with TRBJ2-5, with D unclear. Trimming took 3 bases from V and 5 from J, leaving 7 bases between them. The length of the CDR3 is 12 residues. CDR3 DNA sequence: TGTGCCAGCAGTTTTGATGGCGAGACCCAGTACTTC. It yields the protein CASSFDGETQYF.

This clonotype was detected many times. The V call is TRBV7-8, the J call TRBJ2-7; 9 positions agree with TRBD1. Per the germline V gene, CDR1 is SGHVS and CDR2 is FQNEAQ. V lost 5 bases to trimming and J lost 4 bases; unmatched junction nucleotides: 9. CDR3 length equals 15 residues. The CDR3 DNA is TGTGCCAGCAGCCCGCCGGACAGGGGAGATTACGAGCAGTACTTC. Residues: CASSPPDRGDYEQYF.

At least ten counts were recorded for this clonotype. The genes are TRBV28 and TRBJ2-6; 7 bases fit TRBD2. Germline CDR1 is MDHEN and CDR2 is SYDVKM. V lost 3 bases, J lost 4 bases, and 3 bases stayed unmatched. The CDR3 has 15 residues. CDR3 nucleotide sequence: TGTGCCAGCAGTTTGGGAGCGGGAGGGGCCAACGTCCTGACTTTC. It translates to CASSLGAGGANVLTF.

Ten or more counts support this clonotype. The CDR3 spells CASSLRGVHEQFF. CDR3 nucleotide sequence: TGTGCCAGCAGCTTACGGGGCGTCCATGAGCAGTTCTTC. The J gene is TRBJ2-1, the V gene TRBV7-9, with D perhaps matching TRBD1 or TRBD2 (5 bases each). The CDR3 loop spans 13 amino acids. Germline values: CDR1 SEHNR, CDR2 FQNEAQ (reference sequence). V was shortened by 2 bases and J by 8 bases, with 10 bases between the two germline ends.

This clonotype was seen repeatedly, ten times or more. The chain links TRBV24-1 to TRBJ2-2, with no clear D. The CDR3 runs to 16 residues. CDR1 is KGHDR, CDR2 SFDVKD, per germline. The germline V and J ends were trimmed by 1 base and 7 bases, with 15 bases remaining between them. CDR3 bases: TGTGCCACCAGTGATTTATCTTCCACCTTAAACGGGGAGCTGTTTTTT. It is translated as CATSDLSSTLNGELFF.

This clonotype was counted ten times or more. The V call is TRBV15, the J call TRBJ2-1, with 9 nucleotides matching TRBD2. The CDR3 extends over 16 amino acids. Trimming took 3 bases from V and 1 from J; bases not matched to a gene: 4. Germline V CDR1 and CDR2: LNHNV, YYDKDF (reference sequence). CDR3 loop: CATSRKRGVSYNEQFF. The CDR3 bases are TGTGCCACCAGCAGGAAGCGGGGGGTTTCCTACAATGAGCAGTTCTTC.

At least ten counts were recorded for this clonotype. V and J are TRBV20-1 and TRBJ1-5; perhaps TRBD1 as D (6 bases). Trimming left V 4 bases short and J 4 bases short, with 14 bases between. Germline assignment: CDR1 DFQATT and CDR2 SNEGSKA (reference sequence). CDR3 length equals 14 residues. The CDR3 sequence: CSATSSGTNQPQHF. Written as DNA, the CDR3 is TGCAGTGCTACAAGTTCCGGGACAAATCAGCCCCAGCATTTT.

This clonotype appeared many times. This chain connects TRBV7-8 to TRBJ1-1, with TRBD1 as a possible D gene (6 bases). Germline V gene data show CDR1 as SGHVS and CDR2 as FQNEAQ. This CDR3 spans 15 amino acids. Between the trimmed V and J ends, which lost 5 bases and 2 bases, there was a span of 15 bases. The CDR3 protein is CASSMGGGLNTEAFF. The CDR3 nucleotides read TGTGCCAGCAGCATGGGGGGGGGCCTTAACACTGAAGCTTTCTTT. The entire variable domain, with the rest obtained from reference TRBV7-8 and TRBJ1-1, is as follows: GAGVSQSPRYKVAKRGQDVALRCDPISGHVSLFWYQQALGQGPEFLTYFQNEAQLDKSGLPSDRFFAERPEGSVSTLKIQRTQQEDSAVYLCASSMGGGLNTEAFFGQGTRLTVV.